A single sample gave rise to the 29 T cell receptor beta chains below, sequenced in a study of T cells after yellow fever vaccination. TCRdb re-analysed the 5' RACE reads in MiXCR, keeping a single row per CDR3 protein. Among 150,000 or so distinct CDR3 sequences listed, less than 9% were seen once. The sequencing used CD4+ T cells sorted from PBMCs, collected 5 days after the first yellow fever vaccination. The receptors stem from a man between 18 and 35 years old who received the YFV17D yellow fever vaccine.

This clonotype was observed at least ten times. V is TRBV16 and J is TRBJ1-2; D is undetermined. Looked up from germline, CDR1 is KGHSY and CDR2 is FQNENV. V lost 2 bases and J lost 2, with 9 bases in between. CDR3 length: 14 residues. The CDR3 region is CASSQASANYGYTF. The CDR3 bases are TGTGCCAGCAGCCAAGCGTCAGCGAACTATGGCTACACCTTC.

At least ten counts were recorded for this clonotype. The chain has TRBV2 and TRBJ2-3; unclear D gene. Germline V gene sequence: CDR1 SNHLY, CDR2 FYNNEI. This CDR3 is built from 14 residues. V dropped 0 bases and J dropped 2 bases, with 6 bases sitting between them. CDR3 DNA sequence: TGTGCCAGCAGTGAAGCGCTTTTCACAGATACGCAGTATTTT. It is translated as CASSEALFTDTQYF.

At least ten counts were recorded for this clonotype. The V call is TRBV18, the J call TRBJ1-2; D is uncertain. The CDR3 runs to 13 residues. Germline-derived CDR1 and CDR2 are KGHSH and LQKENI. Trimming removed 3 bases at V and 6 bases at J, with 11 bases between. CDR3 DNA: TGTGCCAGCTCACCCCGGACGTCGGATGGCTACACCTTC. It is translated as CASSPRTSDGYTF.

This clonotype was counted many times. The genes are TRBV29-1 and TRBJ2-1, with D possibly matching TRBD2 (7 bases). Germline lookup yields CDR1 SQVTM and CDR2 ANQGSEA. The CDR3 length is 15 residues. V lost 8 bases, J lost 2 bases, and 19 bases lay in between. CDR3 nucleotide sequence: TGCAGCACCCGAGGGGGGGGCCCTACCTACAATGAGCAGTTCTTC. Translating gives CSTRGGGPTYNEQFF.

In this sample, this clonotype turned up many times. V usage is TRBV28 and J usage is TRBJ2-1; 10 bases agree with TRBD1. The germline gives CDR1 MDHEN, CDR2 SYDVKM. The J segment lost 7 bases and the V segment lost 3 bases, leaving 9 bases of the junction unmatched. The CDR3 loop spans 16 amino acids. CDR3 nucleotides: TGTGCCAGCAGTTTCGACGGGACAGGGGTTTTTAATGAGCAGTTCTTC. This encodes CASSFDGTGVFNEQFF.

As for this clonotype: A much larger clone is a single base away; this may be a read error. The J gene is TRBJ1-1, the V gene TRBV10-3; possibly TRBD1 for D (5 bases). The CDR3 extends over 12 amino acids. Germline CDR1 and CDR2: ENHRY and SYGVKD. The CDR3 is CAFRDQNTEAFF. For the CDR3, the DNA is TGTGCCTTCAGGGACCAGAACACTGAAGCTTTCTTT.

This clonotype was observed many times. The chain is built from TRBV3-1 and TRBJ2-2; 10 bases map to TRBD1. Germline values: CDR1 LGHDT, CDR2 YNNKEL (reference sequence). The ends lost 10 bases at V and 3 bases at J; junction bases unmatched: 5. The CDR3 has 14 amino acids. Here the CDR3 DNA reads TGTGCCACCCGGGGGACAGGGGACACCGGGGAGCTGTTTTTT. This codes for CATRGTGDTGELFF.

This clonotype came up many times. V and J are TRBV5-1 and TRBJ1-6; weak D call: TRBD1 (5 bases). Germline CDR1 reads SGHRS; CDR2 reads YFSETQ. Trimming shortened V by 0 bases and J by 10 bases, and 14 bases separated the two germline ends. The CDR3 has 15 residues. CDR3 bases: TGCGCCAGCAGCTTGGACGGGGCGAGAAACTCACCCCTCCACTTT. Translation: CASSLDGARNSPLHF. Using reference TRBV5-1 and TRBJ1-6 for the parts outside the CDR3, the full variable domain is KAGVTQTPRYLIKTRGQQVTLSCSPISGHRSVSWYQQTPGQGLQFLFEYFSETQRNKGNFPGRFSGRQFSNSRSEMNVSTLELGDSALYLCASSLDGARNSPLHFGNGTRLTVT.

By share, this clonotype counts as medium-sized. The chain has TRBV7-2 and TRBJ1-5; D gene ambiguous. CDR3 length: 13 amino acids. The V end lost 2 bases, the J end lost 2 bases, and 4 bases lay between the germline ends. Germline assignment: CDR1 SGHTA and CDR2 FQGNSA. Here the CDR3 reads CASSLSGNQPQHF. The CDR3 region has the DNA TGTGCCAGCAGCTTATCCGGCAATCAGCCCCAGCATTTT.

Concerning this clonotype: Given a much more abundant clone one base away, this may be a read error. The CDR3 DNA reads as TGTGCCAGCGGCGCGCTCGACGGAAAACTGTTTTTT. The encoded protein is CASGALDGKLFF. The chain uses TRBV7-9 and TRBJ1-4; no clear D. V lost 8 bases to trimming and J lost 10 bases, with 14 bases between them. Looked up from germline, CDR1 is SEHNR and CDR2 is FQNEAQ (reference sequence). The CDR3 sequence is 12 residues long.

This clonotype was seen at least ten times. CDR3 bases: TGTGCCAGCTCGCCCTCAGGGACCCAAGAGACCCAGTACTTC. Translating it yields CASSPSGTQETQYF. The V and J genes are TRBV18 and TRBJ2-5; D might be TRBD1 or TRBD2, each matching 5 bases. Germline V gene sequence: CDR1 KGHSH, CDR2 LQKENI. The V gene lost 6 bases and the J gene lost 1 base, with 12 bases spanning the gap. This CDR3 region has 14 residues.

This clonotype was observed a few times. The CDR3 spells CSAREVLAGAGEQYF. The CDR3 DNA reads as TGCAGTGCTAGAGAAGTGCTAGCGGGGGCGGGAGAGCAGTACTTC. The chain carries TRBV20-1 and TRBJ2-7; 10 bases are a match to TRBD2. Per germline, CDR1 DFQATT and CDR2 SNEGSKA (reference sequence). Losses at the gene ends were 0 bases for V and 7 bases for J; bases not matched to a gene: 9. This CDR3 is 15 amino acids long.

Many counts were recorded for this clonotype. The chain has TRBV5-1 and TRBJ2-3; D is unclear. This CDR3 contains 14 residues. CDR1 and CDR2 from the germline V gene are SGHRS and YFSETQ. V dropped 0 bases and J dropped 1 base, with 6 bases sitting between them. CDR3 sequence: CASSLEQRTDTQYF. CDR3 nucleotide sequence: TGCGCCAGCAGCTTGGAACAGCGCACAGATACGCAGTATTTT.

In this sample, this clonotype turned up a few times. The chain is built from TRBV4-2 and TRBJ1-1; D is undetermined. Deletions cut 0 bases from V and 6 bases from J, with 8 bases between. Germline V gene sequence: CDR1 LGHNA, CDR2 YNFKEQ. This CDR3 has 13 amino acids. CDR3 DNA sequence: TGTGCCAGCAGCCAAGATCGACGCGCTGAAGCTTTCTTT. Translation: CASSQDRRAEAFF.

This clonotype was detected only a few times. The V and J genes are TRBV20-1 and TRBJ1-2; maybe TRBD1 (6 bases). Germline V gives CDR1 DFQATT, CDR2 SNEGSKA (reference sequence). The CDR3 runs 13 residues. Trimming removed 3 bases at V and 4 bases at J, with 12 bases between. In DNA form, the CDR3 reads TGCAGTGCTAGTAGAGAGGGGGGCTATGGCTACACCTTC. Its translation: CSASREGGYGYTF.

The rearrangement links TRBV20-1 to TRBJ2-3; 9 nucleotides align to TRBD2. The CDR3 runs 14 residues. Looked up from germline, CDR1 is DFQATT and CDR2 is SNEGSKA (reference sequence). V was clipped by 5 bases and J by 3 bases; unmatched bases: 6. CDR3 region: CSAVRGGVTDTQYF. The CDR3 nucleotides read TGCAGTGCTGTGCGGGGGGGCGTGACAGATACGCAGTATTTT.

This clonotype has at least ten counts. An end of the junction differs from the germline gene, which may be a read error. The CDR3 loop reads CSATGPAYEQYF. The CDR3 DNA reads TGCAGCGCTACGGGGCCCGCCTACGAGCAGTACTTC. The chain carries TRBV20-1 and TRBJ2-7; tentatively, D is TRBD1 or TRBD2 (5 bases each). Germline CDR1 is DFQATT and CDR2 is SNEGSKA (reference sequence). The length of the CDR3 is 12 residues.

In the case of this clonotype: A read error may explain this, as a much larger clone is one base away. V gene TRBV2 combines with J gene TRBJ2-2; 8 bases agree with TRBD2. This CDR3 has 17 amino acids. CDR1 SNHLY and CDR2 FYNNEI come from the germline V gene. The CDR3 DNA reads TGTGCCAACAGTCGGTATTGGGGACTAGGGCGTGTCGGGGAGCTGTTTTTT. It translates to CANSRYWGLGRVGELFF.

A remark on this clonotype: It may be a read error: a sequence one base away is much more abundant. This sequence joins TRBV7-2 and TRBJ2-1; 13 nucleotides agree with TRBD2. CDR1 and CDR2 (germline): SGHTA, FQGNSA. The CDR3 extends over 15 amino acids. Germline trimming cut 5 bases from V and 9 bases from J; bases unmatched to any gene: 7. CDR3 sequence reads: CASSPTSGGLGEQFF. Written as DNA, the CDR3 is TGTGCCAGCAGCCCGACTAGCGGGGGGTTAGGTGAGCAGTTCTTC.

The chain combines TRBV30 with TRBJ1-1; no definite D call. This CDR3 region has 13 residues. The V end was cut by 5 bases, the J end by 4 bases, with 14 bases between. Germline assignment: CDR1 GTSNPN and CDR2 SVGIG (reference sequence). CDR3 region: CAWGVGRSTEAFF. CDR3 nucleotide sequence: TGTGCCTGGGGGGTCGGAAGGAGCACTGAAGCTTTCTTT. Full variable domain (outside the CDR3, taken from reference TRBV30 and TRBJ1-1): SQTIHQWPATLVQPVGSPLSLECTVEGTSNPNLYWYRQAAGRGLQLLFYSVGIGQISSEVPQNLSASRPQDRQFILSSKKLLLSDSGFYLCAWGVGRSTEAFFGQGTRLTVV.

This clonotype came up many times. As DNA, the CDR3 is TGTGCCAGCACAAGGACCGGGGATGCGCATACGCAGTATTTT. The encoded protein is CASTRTGDAHTQYF. The chain has TRBV7-9 and TRBJ2-3; maybe TRBD2 (5 bases). The CDR3 runs 14 residues. The V gene lost 7 bases and the J gene lost 7 bases, with 18 bases spanning the gap. Germline V gene sequence: CDR1 SEHNR, CDR2 FQNEAQ (reference sequence).

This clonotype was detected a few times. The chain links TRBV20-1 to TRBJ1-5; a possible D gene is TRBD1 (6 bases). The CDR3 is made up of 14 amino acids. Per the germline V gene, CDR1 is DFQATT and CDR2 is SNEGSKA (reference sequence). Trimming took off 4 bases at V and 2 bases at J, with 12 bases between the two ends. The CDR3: CSAMGGRGNQPQHF. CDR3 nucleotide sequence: TGCAGTGCTATGGGGGGCAGGGGCAATCAGCCCCAGCATTTT.

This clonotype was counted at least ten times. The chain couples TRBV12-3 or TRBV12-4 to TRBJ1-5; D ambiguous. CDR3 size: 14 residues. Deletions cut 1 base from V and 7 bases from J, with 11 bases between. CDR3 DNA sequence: TGTGCCAGCAGTTTAGGGTGGGTCAGCCAGCCCCAGCATTTT. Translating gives CASSLGWVSQPQHF.

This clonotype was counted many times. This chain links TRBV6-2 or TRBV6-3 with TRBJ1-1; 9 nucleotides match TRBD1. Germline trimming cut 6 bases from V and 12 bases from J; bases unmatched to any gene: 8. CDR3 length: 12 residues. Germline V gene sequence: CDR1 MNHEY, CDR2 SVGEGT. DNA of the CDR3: TGTGCCAGCAGCGAATCGGACAGGGGACCTTTCTTT. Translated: CASSESDRGPFF.

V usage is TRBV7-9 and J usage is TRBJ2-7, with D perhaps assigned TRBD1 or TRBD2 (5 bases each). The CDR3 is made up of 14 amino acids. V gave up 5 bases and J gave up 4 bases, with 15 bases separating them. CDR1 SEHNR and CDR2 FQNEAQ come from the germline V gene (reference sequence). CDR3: CASSPERGNYEQYF. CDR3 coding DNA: TGTGCCAGCAGCCCAGAACGGGGCAATTACGAGCAGTACTTC.

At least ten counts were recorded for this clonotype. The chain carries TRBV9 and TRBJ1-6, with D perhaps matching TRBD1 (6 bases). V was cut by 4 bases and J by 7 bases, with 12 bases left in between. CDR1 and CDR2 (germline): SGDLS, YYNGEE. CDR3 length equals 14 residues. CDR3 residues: CASSRGQSNSPLHF. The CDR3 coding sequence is TGTGCCAGCAGCCGCGGACAGAGCAATTCACCCCTCCACTTT.

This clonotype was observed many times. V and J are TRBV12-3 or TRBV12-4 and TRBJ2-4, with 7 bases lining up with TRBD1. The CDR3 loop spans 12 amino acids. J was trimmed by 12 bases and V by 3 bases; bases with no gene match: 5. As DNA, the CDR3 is TGTGCCAGCAGTTTCAGGGGGACCACTCAGTACTTC. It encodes CASSFRGTTQYF.

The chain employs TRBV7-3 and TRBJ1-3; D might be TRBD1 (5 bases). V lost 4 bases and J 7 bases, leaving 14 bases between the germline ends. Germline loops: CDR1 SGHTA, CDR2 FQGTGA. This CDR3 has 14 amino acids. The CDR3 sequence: CASSSSGRGNTIYF. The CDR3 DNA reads TGTGCCAGCAGCTCGTCGGGGCGCGGGAACACCATATATTTT.

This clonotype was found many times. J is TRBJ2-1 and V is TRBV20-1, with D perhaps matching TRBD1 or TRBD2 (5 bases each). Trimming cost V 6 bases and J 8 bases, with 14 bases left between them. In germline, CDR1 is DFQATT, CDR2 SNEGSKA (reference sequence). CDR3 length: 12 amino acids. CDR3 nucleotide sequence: TGCAGTGCCCAAAACGAGGGGCATGAGCAGTTCTTC. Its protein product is CSAQNEGHEQFF.